The 20 T cell receptor beta chains reported below all come from one sample, sequenced in a study of regulatory and conventional T cells in RAG deficiency. The assay was immunoSEQ multiplex PCR, and TCRdb's table has in-frame clones only and misses some. The sample carries about 28,000 clones, around nine tenths recorded once. Genomic DNA came from blood regulatory T cells gated CD4+ CD25-high CD127-low. The same sample was also used in a study of regulatory T cells. That study reports: The PCR used 52 TRBV and 13 TRBJ primers.

The sequenced sample consisted of Tregs sorted from blood. The receptors derive from a human donor in good health.

This chain links TRBV5-1 with TRBJ1-2; maybe TRBD1 (5 bases). Between the trimmed V and J ends, which lost 8 bases and 4 bases, there was a span of 12 bases. This CDR3 has 12 residues. In germline, CDR1 is SGHRS, CDR2 YFSETQ. CDR3 DNA sequence: TGCGCCAGTTCTTGGGGCAGCTATGGCTACACCTTC. It specifies CASSWGSYGYTF.

The rearrangement uses TRBV9 and TRBJ1-3; 8 positions agree with TRBD1. V shed 4 bases and J 3 bases; nucleotides not matched to a gene: 15. Germline V CDR1 and CDR2: SGDLS, YYNGEE. The CDR3 has 18 amino acids. The CDR3 DNA is TGTGCCAGCAGCCCCGACGGGACGGCAGGGGGCTTTGGAAACACCATATATTTT. Translating gives CASSPDGTAGGFGNTIYF.

The gene calls are TRBV5-4 and TRBJ2-1; TRBD2 agrees at 8 bases. Germline-derived CDR1 and CDR2 are SGHNT and YYREEE (reference sequence). V lost 4 bases and J lost 3; bases outside the gene matches: 6. This CDR3 is built from 15 residues. The CDR3 bases are TGTGCCAGCAGCAGGGCGGGGGGCCTCTACAATGAGCAGTTCTTC. Translation: CASSRAGGLYNEQFF.

J is TRBJ1-3 and V is TRBV6-1; 10 bases line up with TRBD1. This CDR3 region has 16 residues. Germline V gene data show CDR1 as MNHNS and CDR2 as SASEGT. J lost 2 bases, V lost 2 bases, and 3 bases had no gene match. This CDR3 reads CASSERGQGPGNTIYF. The CDR3 bases are TGTGCCAGCAGTGAAAGGGGACAGGGGCCTGGAAACACCATATATTTT.

This clone was counted only a few times. The DNA for the CDR3 is TGTGCCTGGAACAGGAGGGAGGAAGAGACCCAGTACTTC. The encoded protein is CAWNRREEETQYF. The chain combines TRBV30 with TRBJ2-5; D possibly corresponds to TRBD2 (6 bases). Trimming left V 4 bases short and J 3 bases short, with 12 bases between. Germline CDR1 GTSNPN, CDR2 SVGIG (reference sequence). The CDR3 runs 13 residues.

V and J are TRBV5-1 and TRBJ1-1; no firm D call. Germline loops: CDR1 SGHRS, CDR2 YFSETQ. CDR3 length: 17 residues. The V gene lost 6 bases and the J gene lost 5 bases, with 26 bases spanning the gap. CDR3 DNA sequence: TGCGCCAGCACCACCGGAGGATTGGGAGGTCAATTAACTGAAGCTTTCTTT. Amino acid sequence: CASTTGGLGGQLTEAFF. Full variable domain (outside the CDR3, taken from reference TRBV5-1 and TRBJ1-1): KAGVTQTPRYLIKTRGQQVTLSCSPISGHRSVSWYQQTPGQGLQFLFEYFSETQRNKGNFPGRFSGRQFSNSRSEMNVSTLELGDSALYLCASTTGGLGGQLTEAFFGQGTRLTVV.

This chain connects TRBV6-1 to TRBJ2-7; D possibly corresponds to TRBD2 (5 bases). V was trimmed by 2 bases and J by 4 bases, leaving 12 bases between them. The CDR3 covers 14 residues. The V gene's germline CDR1 is MNHNS and CDR2 SASEGT. DNA of the CDR3: TGTGCCAGCAGTGAAAGGGTAGGAGGATACGAGCAGTACTTC. Amino acid sequence: CASSERVGGYEQYF.

The chain links TRBV5-4 to TRBJ1-6; a possible D gene is TRBD1 (6 bases). Trimming took 4 bases from V and 10 from J, leaving 18 bases between them. The CDR3 has 15 residues. The germline CDR1 and CDR2 sequences are SGHNT and YYREEE (reference sequence). The CDR3 bases are TGTGCCAGCAGCCTCAAGGGGGTCCGGGGGTCACCCCTCCACTTT. It encodes CASSLKGVRGSPLHF. Combining the CDR3 with reference TRBV5-4 and TRBJ1-6 gives the whole variable domain ETGVTQSPTHLIKTRGQQVTLRCSSQSGHNTVSWYQQALGQGPQFIFQYYREEENGRGNFPPRFSGLQFPNYSSELNVNALELDDSALYLCASSLKGVRGSPLHFGNGTRLTVT.

This clone was observed a single time. The chain links TRBV7-3 to TRBJ2-4, with D possibly matching TRBD1 (6 bases). From germline, CDR1 is SGHTA and CDR2 FQGTGA. This CDR3 has 13 amino acids. The V end lost 1 base, the J end lost 5 bases, and 6 bases lay between the germline ends. The CDR3 protein is CASSLNRENIQYF. In DNA form, the CDR3 reads TGTGCCAGCAGCTTAAACAGGGAAAACATTCAGTACTTC.

The CDR3 protein is CASSLLRGGYTF. DNA for the CDR3: TGTGCCAGCAGCTTGTTGCGGGGAGGCTACACCTTC. The V gene is TRBV5-8, the J gene TRBJ1-2; D is undetermined. This CDR3 spans 12 amino acids. Germline CDR1 SGHTS, CDR2 YDEGEE. V was cut by 1 base and J by 8 bases, with 9 bases left in between.

The genes are TRBV5-6 and TRBJ1-2; D unclear. The V end was cut by 0 bases, the J end by 7 bases, with 13 bases between. The germline gives CDR1 SGHDT, CDR2 YYEEEE. The CDR3 consists of 14 residues. Written as DNA, the CDR3 is TGTGCCAGCAGCTTGGGGCGGGTCTCATCTGGCTACACCTTC. Residues: CASSLGRVSSGYTF.

The gene calls are TRBV9 and TRBJ1-3; D may be TRBD1 (6 bases). The ends were cut back, 10 bases at V and 4 bases at J, with 12 bases in the middle. This CDR3 region has 12 residues. Germline lookup yields CDR1 SGDLS and CDR2 YYNGEE. CDR3 in DNA: TGTGCCTCAACAGGGACGGGAAACACCATATATTTT. Its translation: CASTGTGNTIYF.

This chain connects TRBV19 to TRBJ2-4, with D hard to call. The CDR3 spans 15 residues. Trimming removed 7 bases at V and 0 bases at J, with 13 bases between. Germline CDR1 reads LNHDA; CDR2 reads SQIVND (reference sequence). The CDR3 is CASTHPVLAKNIQYF. The CDR3 DNA follows: TGTGCCAGTACGCACCCTGTACTAGCCAAAAACATTCAGTACTTC.

This chain connects TRBV4-1 to TRBJ2-3, with D maybe TRBD2 (5 bases). The length of the CDR3 is 17 residues. Trimming removed 4 bases at V and 1 base at J, with 18 bases between. Germline V gene lookup returns CDR1 MGHRA and CDR2 YSYEKL. The CDR3 coding sequence is TGCGCCAGCAGCCTTGCCCGAAGAGGGCCAGGCACAGATACGCAGTATTTT. Translated: CASSLARRGPGTDTQYF.

The CDR3 spells CASSEGQGRSTEAFF. CDR3 nucleotides: TGTGCCAGCAGTGAAGGACAGGGGAGGTCCACTGAAGCTTTCTTT. The rearrangement joins TRBV6-1 to TRBJ1-1; 8 nucleotides align to TRBD1. Germline CDR1 reads MNHNS; CDR2 reads SASEGT. V trimming: 1 base; J trimming: 4 bases; junction bases outside the gene matches: 5. CDR3 length: 15 residues.

The chain joins TRBV7-8 to TRBJ1-5, with D perhaps TRBD1 (5 bases). The germline V gene has CDR1 SGHVS and CDR2 FQNEAQ. The V end was cut by 2 bases, the J end by 7 bases, with 12 bases between. This CDR3 is 14 amino acids long. CDR3 nucleotides: TGTGCCAGCAGCTTATGGGGAGCAGGGCAGCCCCAGCATTTT. Its translation: CASSLWGAGQPQHF.

This clone was seen just once. The chain combines TRBV9 with TRBJ1-6; no clear D. CDR3 length: 15 amino acids. The germline CDR1 and CDR2 sequences are SGDLS and YYNGEE. Trimming shortened V by 0 bases and J by 10 bases, and 14 bases separated the two germline ends. In nucleotides, the CDR3 is TGTGCCAGCAGCGTAGATTCGGGGTCGCGATCACCCCTCCACTTT. Encoded protein: CASSVDSGSRSPLHF.

The chain links TRBV14 to TRBJ2-7; tentative D call: TRBD2 (6 bases). Per germline, CDR1 SGHDN and CDR2 FVKESK. This CDR3 is built from 16 residues. V was trimmed by 0 bases and J by 5 bases, leaving 17 bases between them. The CDR3 nucleotides are TGTGCCAGCAGCCAAGAAACCCCCGGGCTAGCGAACGAGCAGTACTTC. Protein product: CASSQETPGLANEQYF.

The V call is TRBV9, the J call TRBJ2-5; unclear D gene. V lost 4 bases and J lost 5, with 18 bases in between. CDR1 and CDR2 (germline): SGDLS, YYNGEE. CDR3 length: 15 amino acids. CDR3 coding DNA: TGTGCCAGCAGCCCCCTGGGTGCGTGGGGTGAGACCCAGTACTTC. Translation gives CASSPLGAWGETQYF.

This clone was detected once. J is TRBJ1-3 and V is TRBV4-1, with D unresolved. Germline loops: CDR1 MGHRA, CDR2 YSYEKL. This CDR3 has 15 amino acids. Between the trimmed V and J ends, which lost 4 bases and 5 bases, there was a span of 15 bases. As DNA, the CDR3 is TGCGCCAGCAGCCTTACGGGAGGGCTCCGAAACACCATATATTTT. This codes for CASSLTGGLRNTIYF.